The 10 T cell receptor beta chains below all came from one sample that was sequenced in a study of siplizumab effects on memory and regulatory T cells. TCRdb's copy holds only in-frame clones and misses some; the assay was immunoSEQ multiplex PCR. Found here are about 82,000 clones, about 91% of them singletons; the top ten hold approximately 1.5%. The sequenced sample consisted of Tregs sorted from blood. The receptors were sampled from a human donor in good health.

The genes are TRBV6-1 and TRBJ2-3; D is perhaps TRBD1 (6 bases). Deletions cut 8 bases from V and 2 bases from J, with 14 bases between. The CDR3 spans 14 residues. The germline V gene encodes CDR1 MNHNS and CDR2 SASEGT. The CDR3 nucleotides read TGTGCCAGCGGCGACAGGCATCCCACAGATACGCAGTATTTT. It codes for CASGDRHPTDTQYF.

This clone showed up just once. This chain uses TRBV18 with TRBJ2-5; tentatively, D is TRBD2 (6 bases). CDR1 and CDR2 (germline): KGHSH, LQKENI. V was cut by 6 bases and J by 2 bases, with 19 bases left in between. CDR3 length: 16 amino acids. The CDR3 loop is CASSPGLASRQETQYF. CDR3 sequence (DNA): TGTGCCAGCTCCCCAGGCCTAGCGAGCAGACAAGAGACCCAGTACTTC.

The chain employs TRBV5-1 and TRBJ2-1; 10 bases agree with TRBD1. Unmatched junction bases numbered 7, after V lost 0 bases and J lost 7 bases. The CDR3 contains 16 residues. CDR1 SGHRS and CDR2 YFSETQ come from the germline V gene. This CDR3 is CASSLAGGQGTNEQFF. In DNA form, the CDR3 reads TGCGCCAGCAGCTTGGCCGGGGGACAGGGGACGAATGAGCAGTTCTTC.

This chain joins TRBV5-6 and TRBJ2-2, with D possibly TRBD2 on 5 matching bases. This CDR3 is built from 16 residues. Trimming cost V 2 bases and J 4 bases, with 15 bases left between them. The V gene's germline CDR1 is SGHDT and CDR2 YYEEEE. The CDR3 bases are TGTGCCAGCAGCTTTCCCACAGCGGACTTCACCGGGGAGCTGTTTTTT. Amino acids: CASSFPTADFTGELFF.

The V and J genes are TRBV7-2 and TRBJ2-1, with D perhaps TRBD1 or TRBD2 (5 bases each). Looked up from germline, CDR1 is SGHTA and CDR2 is FQGNSA. Trimming stripped 3 bases from V and 4 bases from J, with 13 bases between. The CDR3 runs 15 residues. The CDR3 sequence: CASSFEPGPYNEQFF. The CDR3 nucleotides are TGTGCCAGCAGCTTTGAGCCGGGGCCGTACAATGAGCAGTTCTTC.

V is TRBV9 and J is TRBJ2-7; D is tentatively TRBD1 or TRBD2 (5 bases each). From germline, CDR1 is SGDLS and CDR2 YYNGEE. With 0 bases removed from V and 4 bases from J, the gap between germline ends came to 17 bases. This CDR3 region has 16 residues. For the CDR3, the DNA is TGTGCCAGCAGCGTAGGTCCCCTCTTGGGACCTTACGAGCAGTACTTC. This translates into CASSVGPLLGPYEQYF.

This CDR3 is CASSLGLAGANVLTF. For the CDR3, the DNA is TGTGCCAGCAGCCTCGGACTAGCTGGGGCCAACGTCCTGACTTTC. The V and J genes are TRBV7-3 and TRBJ2-6; TRBD2 matches at 7 bases. V lost 5 bases and J lost 2; bases outside the gene matches: 3. There are 15 residues in the CDR3. From germline, CDR1 is SGHTA and CDR2 FQGTGA.

This chain joins TRBV6-1 and TRBJ2-1; tentatively, D is TRBD2 (6 bases). This CDR3 has 14 residues. Germline V gene sequence: CDR1 MNHNS, CDR2 SASEGT. Trimming took 6 bases from V and 2 from J, leaving 11 bases between them. The CDR3 here is CASRGTSTYNEQFF. DNA for the CDR3: TGTGCCAGCAGGGGGACTTCTACCTACAATGAGCAGTTCTTC.

The chain couples TRBV6-5 to TRBJ2-7, with TRBD1 identical over 10 bases. With V trimmed by 5 bases and J by 4 bases, 8 bases remained unmatched. This CDR3 contains 15 residues. Germline CDR1 and CDR2: MNHEY and SVGAGI. CDR3 sequence reads: CASSRSGTGVYEQYF. CDR3 coding DNA: TGTGCCAGCAGTCGCTCCGGGACAGGGGTATACGAGCAGTACTTC.

J is TRBJ1-6 and V is TRBV29-1, with D hard to call. The germline V and J ends were trimmed by 2 bases and 12 bases, with 5 bases remaining between them. Germline-derived CDR1 and CDR2 are SQVTM and ANQGSEA. The CDR3 covers 10 residues. The CDR3 protein is CSVEWGPLHF. The CDR3 region has the DNA TGCAGCGTTGAATGGGGACCCCTCCACTTT. Using reference TRBV29-1 and TRBJ1-6 for the parts outside the CDR3, the full variable domain is SAVISQKPSRDICQRGTSLTIQCQVDSQVTMMFWYRQQPGQSLTLIATANQGSEATYESGFVIDKFPISRPNLTFSTLTVSNMSPEDSSIYLCSVEWGPLHFGNGTRLTVT.